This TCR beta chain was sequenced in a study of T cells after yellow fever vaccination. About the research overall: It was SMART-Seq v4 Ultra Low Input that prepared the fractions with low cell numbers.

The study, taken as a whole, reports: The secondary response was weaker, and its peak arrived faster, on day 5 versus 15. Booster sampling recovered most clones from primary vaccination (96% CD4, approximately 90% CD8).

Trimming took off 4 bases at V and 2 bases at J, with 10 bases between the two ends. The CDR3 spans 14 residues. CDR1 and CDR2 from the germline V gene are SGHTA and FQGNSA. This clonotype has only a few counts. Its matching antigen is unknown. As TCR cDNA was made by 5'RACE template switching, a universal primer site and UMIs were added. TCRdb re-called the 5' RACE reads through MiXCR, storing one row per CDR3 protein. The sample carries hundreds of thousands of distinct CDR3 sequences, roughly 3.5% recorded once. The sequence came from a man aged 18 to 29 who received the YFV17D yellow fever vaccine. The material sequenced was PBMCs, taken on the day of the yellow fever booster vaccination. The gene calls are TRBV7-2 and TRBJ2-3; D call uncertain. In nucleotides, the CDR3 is TGTGCCAGCAGCTCGCCCCAGGCCACAGATACGCAGTATTTT. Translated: CASSSPQATDTQYF.